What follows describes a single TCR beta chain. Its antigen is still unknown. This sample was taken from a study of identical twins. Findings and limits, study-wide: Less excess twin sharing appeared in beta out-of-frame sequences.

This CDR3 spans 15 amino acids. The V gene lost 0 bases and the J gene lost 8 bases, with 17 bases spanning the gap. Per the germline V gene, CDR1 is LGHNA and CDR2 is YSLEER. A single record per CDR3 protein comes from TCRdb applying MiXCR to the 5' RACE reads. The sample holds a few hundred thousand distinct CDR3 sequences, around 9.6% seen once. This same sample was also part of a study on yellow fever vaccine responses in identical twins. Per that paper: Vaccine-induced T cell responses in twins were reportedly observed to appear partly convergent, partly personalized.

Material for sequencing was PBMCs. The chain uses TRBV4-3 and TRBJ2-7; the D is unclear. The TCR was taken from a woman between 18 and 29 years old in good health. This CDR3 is CASSQDLGGVKQQYF. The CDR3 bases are TGCGCCAGCAGCCAAGATTTGGGCGGCGTCAAACAGCAGTACTTC.